A single sample is the source of the 16 T cell receptor beta chains below, sequenced in a study of T cells in Graves' hyperthyroidism and ophthalmopathy. TCR beta CDR3 regions were amplified from RNA transcripts. HTBI primers were used for first-round RT-PCR of the TCR CDR3. TCRdb itself ran the multiplex PCR reads through MiXCR, one entry per CDR3 protein. The table lists around 540,000 distinct CDR3 sequences, more than 15% of them singletons. Sequencing was done on a sample of blood. Every receptor here comes from a woman between 25 and 40 years old with Graves' ophthalmopathy.

This clonotype was seen ten or more times. V is TRBV6-2 or TRBV6-3 and J is TRBJ2-7; the D is unclear. The ends were cut back, 7 bases at V and 1 base at J, with 8 bases in the middle. The CDR3 contains 12 residues. Germline-derived CDR1 and CDR2 are MNHEY and SVGEGT. CDR3 loop: CASKASSYEQYF. In DNA, the CDR3 is TGTGCCAGCAAAGCCAGTTCCTACGAGCAGTACTTC.

This rearrangement joins TRBV6-2 or TRBV6-3 to TRBJ2-5, with D tentatively TRBD2 (5 bases). The germline V and J ends were trimmed by 2 bases and 3 bases, with 22 bases remaining between them. Germline CDR1 and CDR2: MNHEY and SVGEGT. This CDR3 comprises 18 residues. CDR3 residues: CASSYPRNRGPQEETQYF. In DNA, the CDR3 is TGTGCCAGCAGTTACCCGAGGAACCGGGGTCCCCAAGAAGAGACCCAGTACTTC.

This clonotype was counted ten times or more. This chain uses TRBV7-9 with TRBJ1-4, with 9 bases aligning to TRBD1. V was clipped by 5 bases and J by 1 base; unmatched bases: 5. This CDR3 has 16 amino acids. Germline assignment: CDR1 SEHNR and CDR2 FQNEAQ (reference sequence). The CDR3 bases are TGTGCCAGCAGCCCCTGGACAGGGGAAACTAATGAAAAACTGTTTTTT. It specifies CASSPWTGETNEKLFF.

The sample holds many counts of this clonotype. The V gene is TRBV6-2 or TRBV6-3, the J gene TRBJ2-7, with TRBD2 identical over 12 bases. Trimming at V came to 7 bases and at J to 3 bases, leaving 7 bases not matched to a gene. CDR1 and CDR2 (germline): MNHEY, SVGEGT. The CDR3 loop spans 15 amino acids. The CDR3 DNA follows: TGTGCCAGCACCGACCTACTAGCGGGGGGCTACGAGCAGTACTTC. This codes for CASTDLLAGGYEQYF.

At least ten counts were recorded for this clonotype. The chain links TRBV30 to TRBJ2-5; possible D gene TRBD2, 6 bases. The CDR3 runs to 13 residues. Germline CDR1 is GTSNPN and CDR2 is SVGIG (reference sequence). V gave up 2 bases and J gave up 4 bases, with 11 bases separating them. CDR3 nucleotide sequence: TGTGCCTGGAGTCGGGAGATCGCAGAGACCCAGTACTTC. Amino acid sequence: CAWSREIAETQYF.

Many counts were recorded for this clonotype. CDR3 loop: CASSASSGTDTQYF. DNA of the CDR3: TGTGCCAGCAGCGCCTCTAGCGGCACAGATACGCAGTATTTT. The V call is TRBV7-2, the J call TRBJ2-3, with D maybe TRBD2 (6 bases). V gave up 5 bases and J gave up 1 base, with 10 bases separating them. The CDR3 has 14 amino acids. Germline V gives CDR1 SGHTA, CDR2 FQGNSA.

This clonotype was seen a few times. The chain uses TRBV29-1 and TRBJ1-2; tentative D call: TRBD1 (5 bases). Germline V gives CDR1 SQVTM, CDR2 ANQGSEA. CDR3 length equals 15 residues. The V gene lost 0 bases and the J gene lost 10 bases, with 21 bases spanning the gap. CDR3 loop: CSVEDLERAGASYTF. The CDR3, as DNA: TGCAGCGTTGAAGATCTCGAGAGGGCCGGGGCATCCTACACCTTC.

The CDR3, as DNA: TGTGCCAGCAGTTACGGAGAGAGCATGTCCTACGAGCAGTACTTC. Its translation: CASSYGESMSYEQYF. The rearrangement uses TRBV6-5 and TRBJ2-7, with D unresolved. Germline CDR1 and CDR2: MNHEY and SVGAGI. The CDR3 is 15 residues long. V was shortened by 2 bases and J by 1 base, with 12 bases between the two germline ends.

This clonotype was found many times. V and J are TRBV3-1 and TRBJ2-3, with 11 bases matching TRBD2. The CDR3 covers 15 residues. Trimming at V came to 4 bases and at J to 4 bases, leaving 4 bases not matched to a gene. Germline CDR1 is LGHDT and CDR2 is YNNKEL (reference sequence). This CDR3 is CASSPTSGNADTQYF. The CDR3 coding sequence is TGTGCCAGCAGCCCGACTAGCGGGAACGCAGATACGCAGTATTTT.

This clonotype was picked up many times. This chain uses TRBV30 with TRBJ1-3, with 9 bases lining up with TRBD1. Germline V lookup: CDR1 GTSNPN, CDR2 SVGIG (reference sequence). This CDR3 is built from 15 residues. Trimming at V came to 1 base and at J to 4 bases, leaving 5 bases not matched to a gene. DNA for the CDR3: TGTGCCTGGAGTGCCGGGGGGACAGGGGGAAACACCATATATTTT. It codes for CAWSAGGTGGNTIYF.

This clonotype was seen a handful of times. The genes are TRBV5-1 and TRBJ1-1; perhaps TRBD1 as D (5 bases). Germline V gene sequence: CDR1 SGHRS, CDR2 YFSETQ. V was shortened by 4 bases and J by 3 bases, with 22 bases between the two germline ends. The CDR3 is 17 residues long. The CDR3 is CASSRTPGPGTYTEAFF. CDR3 coding DNA: TGCGCCAGCAGCCGAACCCCGGGACCGGGGACCTACACTGAAGCTTTCTTT.

This clonotype was recorded many times. This chain connects TRBV12-3 or TRBV12-4 to TRBJ2-7, with TRBD1 identical over 10 bases. J lost 7 bases, V lost 6 bases, and 15 bases had no gene match. The CDR3 totals 16 residues. The CDR3 DNA is TGTGCCAGCAGCAGGGGATCGACAGGGGGCCAGTGGGAGCAGTACTTC. This codes for CASSRGSTGGQWEQYF.

In its sample, this clonotype was seen a few times. V gene TRBV11-2 combines with J gene TRBJ2-1; D is uncertain. With 6 bases removed from V and 5 bases from J, the gap between germline ends came to 14 bases. Germline values: CDR1 SGHAT, CDR2 FQNNGV. The CDR3 totals 14 residues. CDR3 nucleotide sequence: TGTGCCAGCAGGGGATCGCGGAGTAACAATGAGCAGTTCTTC. This translates into CASRGSRSNNEQFF.

This clonotype appeared a few times. The gene calls are TRBV5-1 and TRBJ2-2; TRBD2 agrees at 7 bases. The CDR3 contains 17 residues. V lost 2 bases to trimming and J lost 6 bases; unmatched junction nucleotides: 13. CDR1 is SGHRS, CDR2 YFSETQ, per germline. CDR3 sequence: CASSLAVGRASAGELFF. DNA for the CDR3: TGCGCCAGCAGCTTAGCTGTAGGGAGGGCCTCGGCCGGGGAGCTGTTTTTT.

The sample holds many counts of this clonotype. The chain is built from TRBV7-2 and TRBJ1-2; a weak D match, TRBD1 (6 bases). This CDR3 contains 16 residues. Germline V gene sequence: CDR1 SGHTA, CDR2 FQGNSA. V lost 3 bases to trimming and J lost 2 bases, with 16 bases between them. This CDR3 is CASSFAGWQGNYGYTF. CDR3 nucleotides: TGTGCCAGCAGCTTCGCTGGATGGCAGGGGAACTATGGCTACACCTTC.

This chain joins TRBV5-1 and TRBJ2-1, with 12 bases fitting TRBD2. The V gene's germline CDR1 is SGHRS and CDR2 YFSETQ. Trimming at V came to 2 bases and at J to 1 base, leaving 10 bases not matched to a gene. The length of the CDR3 is 19 residues. CDR3 DNA: TGCGCCAGCAGCTTAAGTCCGACTAGCGGGAGACGGTCCTACAATGAGCAGTTCTTC. Residues: CASSLSPTSGRRSYNEQFF. Full variable domain (outside the CDR3, taken from reference TRBV5-1 and TRBJ2-1): KAGVTQTPRYLIKTRGQQVTLSCSPISGHRSVSWYQQTPGQGLQFLFEYFSETQRNKGNFPGRFSGRQFSNSRSEMNVSTLELGDSALYLCASSLSPTSGRRSYNEQFFGPGTRLTVL.